What follows are 27 T cell receptor beta chains derived from one specimen sequenced in a study of blood T cell repertoires in COVID-19. Clones were sequenced by immunoSEQ multiplex PCR, and TCRdb holds only the in-frame ones, with some missing. The sample has about 260,000 clones; about 88% are singletons. Material for sequencing was peripheral blood. These receptors were taken from a woman in her sixties or seventies with COVID-19, enrolled during active disease.

V is TRBV6-6 and J is TRBJ2-5; D is perhaps TRBD2 (7 bases). V was cut by 4 bases and J by 5 bases, with 11 bases left in between. The length of the CDR3 is 13 residues. CDR1 is MNHNY and CDR2 is SVGAGI in the germline V gene (reference sequence). The CDR3 nucleotides read TGTGCCAGCAGTTCGGGGGGCCGGGAGACCCAGTACTTC. Encoded protein: CASSSGGRETQYF.

This chain links TRBV4-3 with TRBJ1-2, with 7 bases lining up with TRBD1. CDR3 size: 15 residues. The V segment lost 1 base and the J segment 4 bases; nucleotides outside the gene matches: 6. The germline CDR1 and CDR2 sequences are LGHNA and YSLEER. This CDR3 is CASSQAVGTAYGYTF. Written as DNA, the CDR3 is TGCGCCAGCAGCCAAGCGGTGGGGACAGCCTATGGCTACACCTTC.

The V call is TRBV11-2, the J call TRBJ2-1, with D maybe TRBD2 (6 bases). The V and J ends lost 6 bases and 0 bases respectively, with 12 bases between them. This CDR3 is built from 15 residues. From germline, CDR1 is SGHAT and CDR2 FQNNGV. CDR3 nucleotides: TGTGCCAGCAGGACCCCCGGGGGCTCCTACAATGAGCAGTTCTTC. Translating gives CASRTPGGSYNEQFF.

The chain is built from TRBV11-2 and TRBJ2-1; D perhaps matches TRBD1 (6 bases). This CDR3 comprises 15 residues. Germline CDR1 is SGHAT and CDR2 is FQNNGV. Trimming took off 5 bases at V and 7 bases at J, with 18 bases between the two ends. The CDR3 DNA reads as TGTGCCAGCAGCCTGACAGGAAACAGGGCGAATGAGCAGTTCTTC. As protein: CASSLTGNRANEQFF.

V gene TRBV3-1 (or the pseudogene TRBV3-2) combines with J gene TRBJ2-1; TRBD1 aligns across 7 bases. The ends lost 4 bases at V and 14 bases at J; junction bases unmatched: 14. The germline V gene encodes CDR1 LGHDT and CDR2 YNNKEL (reference sequence). The CDR3 extends over 14 amino acids. CDR3 nucleotide sequence: TGTGCCAGCAGCCCGGGGACAGAGCTACGCCGGGAGTTCTTC. Its protein is CASSPGTELRREFF.

The gene calls are TRBV14 and TRBJ2-2; 7 nucleotides align to TRBD1. This CDR3 region has 15 residues. The germline V gene encodes CDR1 SGHDN and CDR2 FVKESK. With V trimmed by 3 bases and J by 4 bases, 5 bases remained unmatched. The CDR3, as DNA: TGTGCCAGCAGCCAGCGACAGGGTCTCACCGGGGAGCTGTTTTTT. This gives the protein CASSQRQGLTGELFF.

The chain combines TRBV18 with TRBJ1-1, with a weak D call TRBD1 (6 bases). CDR1 KGHSH and CDR2 LQKENI come from the germline V gene. The CDR3 consists of 17 residues. Trimming took 1 base from V and 4 from J, leaving 19 bases between them. CDR3 nucleotide sequence: TGTGCCAGCTCACCACTTCCACAGGGATCTGGCGTCACTGAAGCTTTCTTT. It yields the protein CASSPLPQGSGVTEAFF.

The chain joins TRBV7-2 to TRBJ2-2, with TRBD2 identical over 7 bases. Per germline, CDR1 SGHTA and CDR2 FQGNSA. The J segment lost 5 bases and the V segment lost 4 bases, leaving 10 bases of the junction unmatched. The CDR3 has 16 residues. The CDR3 protein is CASSSPRLAVTGELFF. For the CDR3, the DNA is TGTGCCAGCAGCTCTCCGCGACTAGCTGTTACCGGGGAGCTGTTTTTT.

This chain uses TRBV5-5 with TRBJ2-1; possible D gene TRBD2, 5 bases. CDR3 length: 15 amino acids. V lost 0 bases to trimming and J lost 4 bases, with 11 bases between them. Per germline, CDR1 SGHKS and CDR2 YYEKEE (reference sequence). CDR3 sequence (DNA): TGTGCCAGCAGCTTGGGCGGGCAACAGTACAATGAGCAGTTCTTC. It yields the protein CASSLGGQQYNEQFF.

V and J are TRBV2 and TRBJ1-5; D gene uncertain. Germline V gene data show CDR1 as SNHLY and CDR2 as FYNNEI. The CDR3 loop spans 13 amino acids. Trimming stripped 6 bases from V and 4 bases from J, with 10 bases between. This CDR3 is CASRYGENQPQHF. In nucleotides, the CDR3 is TGTGCCAGCAGATACGGGGAGAATCAGCCCCAGCATTTT.

This chain links TRBV19 with TRBJ1-1; D uncertain. The V end lost 0 bases, the J end lost 6 bases, and 11 bases lay between the germline ends. From germline, CDR1 is LNHDA and CDR2 SQIVND (reference sequence). The CDR3 consists of 14 residues. CDR3 sequence (DNA): TGTGCCAGTAGTATAGATGAGGGATTCGCTGAAGCTTTCTTT. Translating gives CASSIDEGFAEAFF.

The rearrangement uses TRBV27 and TRBJ1-2; maybe TRBD1 (5 bases). Looked up from germline, CDR1 is MNHEY and CDR2 is SMNVEV (reference sequence). The CDR3 is 14 residues long. Trimming took off 7 bases at V and 4 bases at J, with 16 bases between the two ends. The CDR3 loop is CASKARASGYGYTF. Written as DNA, the CDR3 is TGTGCCAGCAAGGCCAGGGCGTCGGGCTATGGCTACACCTTC.

The chain joins TRBV19 to TRBJ1-1; TRBD1 aligns across 8 bases. Germline V gene lookup returns CDR1 LNHDA and CDR2 SQIVND (reference sequence). The length of the CDR3 is 12 residues. The ends lost 10 bases at V and 5 bases at J; junction bases unmatched: 6. The CDR3 coding sequence is TGTGCCACCGGAGACAGGGGAACTGAAGCTTTCTTT. Translation: CATGDRGTEAFF.

The chain links TRBV27 to TRBJ2-1; TRBD2 aligns across 7 bases. J gave up 8 bases and V 4 bases, and 8 bases lay outside the gene matches. The CDR3 consists of 14 residues. Germline CDR1 reads MNHEY; CDR2 reads SMNVEV (reference sequence). The DNA of the CDR3 is TGTGCCAGCAGTTGGTCCGTCGGGGGGTATGAGCAGTTCTTC. This codes for CASSWSVGGYEQFF.

This sequence joins TRBV7-9 and TRBJ1-1, with D maybe TRBD1 (5 bases). The CDR3 spans 13 residues. Trimming removed 4 bases at V and 9 bases at J, with 15 bases between. The germline gives CDR1 SEHNR, CDR2 FQNEAQ (reference sequence). As DNA, the CDR3 is TGTGCCAGCAGCTCAGGTGGGGCGGAAAAAGCTTTCTTT. It is translated as CASSSGGAEKAFF.

The CDR3 DNA follows: TGTGCCAGCAGACCGAAGACTCAGGGGAACTATGGCTACACCTTC. The encoded protein is CASRPKTQGNYGYTF. The chain links TRBV7-8 to TRBJ1-2; D might be TRBD1 (6 bases). The CDR3 spans 15 residues. The germline V gene encodes CDR1 SGHVS and CDR2 FQNEAQ. V was shortened by 6 bases and J by 2 bases, with 16 bases between the two germline ends.

The chain joins TRBV29-1 to TRBJ2-7; D is perhaps TRBD2 (5 bases). Trimming pared 4 bases from V and 3 bases from J, leaving 10 bases between. Germline V CDR1 and CDR2: SQVTM, ANQGSEA. The CDR3 sequence is 12 residues long. The DNA of the CDR3 is TGCAGCGTTGGTATCGCGGGCTACGAGCAGTACTTC. Its protein product is CSVGIAGYEQYF.

The gene calls are TRBV10-1 and TRBJ2-7, with D possibly matching TRBD2 (5 bases). The CDR3 runs to 13 residues. V was cut by 1 base and J by 4 bases, with 8 bases left in between. The germline V gene has CDR1 WNHNN and CDR2 SYGVQD (reference sequence). CDR3 in DNA: TGCGCCAGCAGTGAGTTCGGGGAGTACGAGCAGTACTTC. Translating gives CASSEFGEYEQYF.

This chain links TRBV7-3 with TRBJ2-1, with a weak D call TRBD2 (7 bases). V lost 3 bases, J lost 3 bases, and 12 bases lay in between. CDR3 length: 15 residues. Germline loops: CDR1 SGHTA, CDR2 FQGTGA. The CDR3 region is CASSLGGQNYNEQFF. CDR3 DNA sequence: TGTGCCAGCAGCTTGGGGGGGCAGAACTACAATGAGCAGTTCTTC. The full variable domain, with the rest looked up from reference TRBV7-3 and TRBJ2-1, is GAGVSQTPSNKVTEKGKYVELRCDPISGHTALYWYRQSLGQGPEFLIYFQGTGAADDSGLPNDRFFAVRPEGSVSTLKIQRTERGDSAVYLCASSLGGQNYNEQFFGPGTRLTVL.

The gene calls are TRBV24-1 and TRBJ2-7, with 10 bases lining up with TRBD1. With V trimmed by 1 base and J by 6 bases, 32 bases remained unmatched. This CDR3 region has 24 residues. Germline CDR1 reads KGHDR; CDR2 reads SFDVKD. The CDR3 spells CATSDLLKRGPPMGGTGDGLEQYF. The CDR3 DNA reads TGTGCCACCAGTGATTTATTGAAAAGGGGCCCACCCATGGGCGGGACAGGGGACGGGCTCGAGCAGTACTTC.

J is TRBJ2-5 and V is TRBV5-4; a possible D gene is TRBD2 (6 bases). The CDR3 is 16 residues long. Between the trimmed V and J ends, which lost 3 bases and 1 base, there was a span of 16 bases. Germline V CDR1 and CDR2: SGHNT, YYREEE (reference sequence). The CDR3 loop is CASSSGGAPRQETQYF. The CDR3 DNA follows: TGTGCCAGCAGCTCAGGCGGGGCTCCGCGCCAAGAGACCCAGTACTTC.

This rearrangement joins TRBV5-1 to TRBJ2-2, with unresolved D. Germline values: CDR1 SGHRS, CDR2 YFSETQ. V lost 1 base to trimming and J lost 4 bases, with 8 bases between them. This CDR3 has 14 amino acids. CDR3: CASSLRRRTGELFF. The CDR3 DNA reads TGCGCCAGCAGCTTGAGGCGGCGCACCGGGGAGCTGTTTTTT. Drawing the rest from reference TRBV5-1 and TRBJ2-2, the complete variable domain is KAGVTQTPRYLIKTRGQQVTLSCSPISGHRSVSWYQQTPGQGLQFLFEYFSETQRNKGNFPGRFSGRQFSNSRSEMNVSTLELGDSALYLCASSLRRRTGELFFGEGSRLTVL.

The chain couples TRBV15 to TRBJ2-1, with 8 bases fitting TRBD2. V lost 4 bases and J lost 12; bases outside the gene matches: 8. The CDR3 totals 13 residues. CDR1 and CDR2 (germline): LNHNV, YYDKDF (reference sequence). The CDR3 loop is CATSISRTSPQFF. CDR3 coding DNA: TGTGCCACCAGCATTAGCCGGACTAGCCCGCAGTTCTTC.

V is TRBV6-6 and J is TRBJ1-5, with a possible D match to TRBD1 (5 bases). The V gene lost 0 bases and the J gene lost 2 bases, with 8 bases spanning the gap. Per germline, CDR1 MNHNY and CDR2 SVGAGI (reference sequence). The CDR3 extends over 15 amino acids. The CDR3 DNA is TGTGCCAGCAGTTACTCCTCGGGGGGCAATCAGCCCCAGCATTTT. This sequence encodes CASSYSSGGNQPQHF.

For the CDR3, the DNA is TGTGCCAGCAGCCCCCGTGGGACAGGGGGCACCGGGGAGCTGTTTTTT. Translating gives CASSPRGTGGTGELFF. The chain couples TRBV3-1 (or the pseudogene TRBV3-2) to TRBJ2-2, with 11 bases that match TRBD1. The germline V gene encodes CDR1 LGHDT and CDR2 YNNKEL (reference sequence). Trimming took 4 bases from V and 4 from J; bases not matched to a gene: 5. The CDR3 contains 16 residues.

The gene calls are TRBV19 and TRBJ1-1, with unresolved D. Germline V gene sequence: CDR1 LNHDA, CDR2 SQIVND (reference sequence). The V and J ends lost 5 bases and 1 base respectively, with 8 bases between them. The CDR3 has 13 residues. This CDR3 is CASSVTRNTEAFF. For the CDR3, the DNA is TGTGCCAGTAGTGTCACAAGGAACACTGAAGCTTTCTTT.

The V call is TRBV7-9, the J call TRBJ1-3; D not certain. The CDR3 is 15 amino acids. CDR1 and CDR2 (germline): SEHNR, FQNEAQ (reference sequence). Trimming removed 1 base at V and 3 bases at J, with 10 bases between. CDR3 nucleotide sequence: TGTGCCAGCAGCTTAGACCAGACGGGTGGAAACACCATATATTTT. Protein: CASSLDQTGGNTIYF.